What follows are 5 T cell receptor beta chains derived from one specimen sequenced in a study of blood T cell repertoires in COVID-19. The table came from immunoSEQ multiplex PCR; TCRdb's copy has only in-frame clones and leaves some out. The sample has some 250,000 clones, about 86% seen once. Sequenced: peripheral blood. These receptors were collected from a woman aged 55 to 70 with active or convalescent COVID-19.

The chain has TRBV7-9 and TRBJ2-1; 7 positions agree with TRBD2. The CDR3 has 16 residues. J was trimmed by 9 bases and V by 0 bases; bases with no gene match: 11. Germline V gene lookup returns CDR1 SEHNR and CDR2 FQNEAQ (reference sequence). DNA for the CDR3: TGTGCCAGCAGCTTAGCGCCGGGGACTACCTCCTCTGAGCAGTTCTTC. Translating gives CASSLAPGTTSSEQFF.

This rearrangement joins TRBV19 to TRBJ1-2, with 8 bases matching TRBD1. Germline lookup yields CDR1 LNHDA and CDR2 SQIVND (reference sequence). V was clipped by 3 bases and J by 8 bases; unmatched bases: 8. This CDR3 region has 14 residues. CDR3: CASSINWDRPGYTF. CDR3 coding DNA: TGTGCCAGTAGTATCAACTGGGACAGGCCAGGCTACACCTTC. Supplemented by reference TRBV19 and TRBJ1-2, the full variable domain reads DGGITQSPKYLFRKEGQNVTLSCEQNLNHDAMYWYRQDPGQGLRLIYYSQIVNDFQKGDIAEGYSVSREKKESFPLTVTSAQKNPTAFYLCASSINWDRPGYTFGSGTRLTVV.

This chain joins TRBV10-3 and TRBJ2-1; 9 bases are a match to TRBD2. The germline V gene encodes CDR1 ENHRY and CDR2 SYGVKD. V lost 8 bases, J lost 6 bases, and 5 bases stayed unmatched. The CDR3 is 13 amino acids. The DNA for the CDR3 is TGTGCCATCGGCGCTAGCGGGGCCAATGAGCAGTTCTTC. Amino acid sequence: CAIGASGANEQFF.

This chain joins TRBV12-1 and TRBJ1-3. TRBV12-1 constitutes a pseudogene. There are 15 residues in the CDR3. CDR3 protein: CASSLYPYSGNTIYF. The DNA of the CDR3 is TGTGCCAGCAGCTTATATCCCTACTCTGGAAACACCATATATTTT.

This chain connects TRBV7-2 to TRBJ1-4; 10 bases align to TRBD1. Germline V gene data show CDR1 as SGHTA and CDR2 as FQGNSA. The CDR3 is 14 residues long. V dropped 4 bases and J dropped 7; count of bases not matched to a gene: 3. The DNA of the CDR3 is TGTGCCAGCAGCTCGACAGGGGGCGGTGAAAAACTGTTTTTT. It yields the protein CASSSTGGGEKLFF.